These T cell receptor beta chains were read from a single sample in a study of T cell responses to AZD1222 COVID-19 vaccine. TCRdb's copy holds only in-frame clones and misses some; the assay was immunoSEQ multiplex PCR. The sample consists of some 130,000 clones, around 90% of them appearing once. Sequenced here: peripheral blood, sampled on day 0 of AZD1222 vaccination. The receptors here all came from an adult in good health. Each CDR3 is given with its conserved first and last residue. The order of the fields is CDR3 protein, CDR3 DNA, V gene, J gene, D gene. D genes are given only for firm matches.

CDR3aa: CSVLAGYNEQFF
CDR3nt: TGCAGCGTACTAGCGGGCTACAATGAGCAGTTCTTC
v_gene: TRBV29-1
j_gene: TRBJ2-1
d_gene: TRBD2

CDR3aa: CASSLGQGEGKLFF
CDR3nt: TGTGCCAGTAGTCTCGGACAGGGTGAAGGAAAACTGTTTTTT
v_gene: TRBV19
j_gene: TRBJ1-4
d_gene: TRBD1

CDR3aa: CASSPPGLALPEQYF
CDR3nt: TGTGCCAGCAGTCCGCCGGGACTCGCGCTCCCTGAGCAGTACTTC
v_gene: TRBV28
j_gene: TRBJ2-7
d_gene: -

CDR3aa: CASSSGQGGYQPQHF
CDR3nt: TGTGCCAGCAGCTCAGGACAGGGGGGGTATCAGCCCCAGCATTTT
v_gene: TRBV7-2
j_gene: TRBJ1-5
d_gene: TRBD1

CDR3aa: CASSTRDWNTGELFF
CDR3nt: TGTGCCAGCAGCACAAGGGACTGGAACACCGGGGAGCTGTTTTTT
v_gene: TRBV27
j_gene: TRBJ2-2
d_gene: -

CDR3aa: CATSRARTGNYGYTF
CDR3nt: TGTGCCACCAGCAGAGCCAGGACGGGAAACTATGGCTACACCTTC
v_gene: TRBV15
j_gene: TRBJ1-2
d_gene: -

CDR3aa: CASSFGGSNPLYEQYF
CDR3nt: TGTGCCAGCAGCTTTGGCGGGAGTAATCCCCTCTACGAGCAGTACTTC
v_gene: TRBV5-6
j_gene: TRBJ2-7
d_gene: TRBD2

CDR3aa: CASSRDGPGTEAFF
CDR3nt: TGTGCCAGCAGCCGCGATGGGCCCGGCACTGAAGCTTTCTTT
v_gene: TRBV7-3
j_gene: TRBJ1-1
d_gene: -

CDR3aa: CASSSGTGSAFF
CDR3nt: TGCGCCAGCAGCTCCGGGACAGGGAGCGCTTTCTTT
v_gene: TRBV5-1
j_gene: TRBJ1-1
d_gene: TRBD1

CDR3aa: CASSRNTEAFF
CDR3nt: TGTGCCAGCAGCCGGAACACTGAAGCTTTCTTT
v_gene: TRBV3-1/TRBV3-2
j_gene: TRBJ1-1
d_gene: -

CDR3aa: CASSLKPLAGITGELFF
CDR3nt: TGTGCCAGCAGCTTAAAACCCCTAGCGGGCATCACCGGGGAGCTGTTTTTT
v_gene: TRBV7-2
j_gene: TRBJ2-2
d_gene: TRBD2

CDR3aa: CASSSRGQSQETQYF
CDR3nt: TGTGCCAGCAGCAGCAGGGGTCAGTCGCAAGAGACCCAGTACTTC
v_gene: TRBV21-1
j_gene: TRBJ2-5
d_gene: -

CDR3aa: CASSQDMGRETQYF
CDR3nt: TGTGCCAGCAGCCAAGATATGGGGAGGGAGACCCAGTACTTC
v_gene: TRBV3-1/TRBV3-2
j_gene: TRBJ2-5
d_gene: -

CDR3aa: CASSQTGYEQYF
CDR3nt: TGTGCCAGCAGCCAAACGGGATACGAGCAGTACTTC
v_gene: TRBV11-2
j_gene: TRBJ2-7
d_gene: -